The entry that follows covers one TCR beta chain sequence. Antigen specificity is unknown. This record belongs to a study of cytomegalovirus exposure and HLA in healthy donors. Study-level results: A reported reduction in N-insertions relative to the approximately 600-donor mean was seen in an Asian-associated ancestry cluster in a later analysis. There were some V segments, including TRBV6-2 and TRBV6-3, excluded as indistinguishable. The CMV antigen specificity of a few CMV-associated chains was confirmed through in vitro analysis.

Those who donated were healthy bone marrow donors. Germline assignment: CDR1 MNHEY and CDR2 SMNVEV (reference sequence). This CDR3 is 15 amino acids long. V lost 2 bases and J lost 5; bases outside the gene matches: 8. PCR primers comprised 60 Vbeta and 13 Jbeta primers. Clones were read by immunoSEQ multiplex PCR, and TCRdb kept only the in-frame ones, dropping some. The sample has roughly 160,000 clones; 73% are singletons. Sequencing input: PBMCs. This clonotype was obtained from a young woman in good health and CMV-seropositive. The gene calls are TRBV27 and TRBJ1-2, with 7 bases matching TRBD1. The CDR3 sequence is CASSLGGTEEYGYTF. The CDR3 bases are TGTGCCAGCAGTTTAGGGGGGACAGAAGAATATGGCTACACCTTC.